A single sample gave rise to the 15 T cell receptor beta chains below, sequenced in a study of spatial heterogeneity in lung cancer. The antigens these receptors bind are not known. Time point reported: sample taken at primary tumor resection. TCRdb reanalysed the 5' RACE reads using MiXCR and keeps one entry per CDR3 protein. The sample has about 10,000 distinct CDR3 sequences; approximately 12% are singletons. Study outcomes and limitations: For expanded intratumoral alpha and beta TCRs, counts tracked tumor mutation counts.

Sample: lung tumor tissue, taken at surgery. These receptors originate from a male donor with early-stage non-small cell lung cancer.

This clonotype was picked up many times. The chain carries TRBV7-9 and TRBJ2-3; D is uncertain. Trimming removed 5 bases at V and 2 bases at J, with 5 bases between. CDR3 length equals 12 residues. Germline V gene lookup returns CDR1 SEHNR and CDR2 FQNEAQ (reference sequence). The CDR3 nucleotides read TGTGCCAGCAGCCGATCCACAGATACGCAGTATTTT. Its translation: CASSRSTDTQYF.

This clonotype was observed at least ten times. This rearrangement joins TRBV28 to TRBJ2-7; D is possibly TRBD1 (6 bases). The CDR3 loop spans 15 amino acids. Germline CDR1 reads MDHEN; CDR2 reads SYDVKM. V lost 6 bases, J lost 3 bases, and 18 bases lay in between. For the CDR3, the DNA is TGTGCCAGCAGGTCCCCCCGGGACAATATCTACGAGCAGTACTTC. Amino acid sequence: CASRSPRDNIYEQYF. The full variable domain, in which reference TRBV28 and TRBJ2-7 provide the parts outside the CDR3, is DVKVTQSSRYLVKRTGEKVFLECVQDMDHENMFWYRQDPGLGLRLIYFSYDVKMKEKGDIPEGYSVSREKKERFSLILESASTNQTSMYLCASRSPRDNIYEQYFGPGTRLTVT.

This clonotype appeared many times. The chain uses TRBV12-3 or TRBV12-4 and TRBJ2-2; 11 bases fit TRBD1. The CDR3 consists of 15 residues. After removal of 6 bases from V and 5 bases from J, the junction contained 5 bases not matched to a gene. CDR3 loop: CASRPGTGGTGELFF. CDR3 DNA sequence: TGTGCCAGCAGGCCCGGGACAGGGGGAACCGGGGAGCTGTTTTTT.

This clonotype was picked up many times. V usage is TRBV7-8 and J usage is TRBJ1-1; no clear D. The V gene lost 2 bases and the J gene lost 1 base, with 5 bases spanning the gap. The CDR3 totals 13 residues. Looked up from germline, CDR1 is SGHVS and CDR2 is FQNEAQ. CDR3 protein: CASSLTPNTEAFF. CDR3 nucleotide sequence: TGTGCCAGCAGCTTAACTCCGAACACTGAAGCTTTCTTT.

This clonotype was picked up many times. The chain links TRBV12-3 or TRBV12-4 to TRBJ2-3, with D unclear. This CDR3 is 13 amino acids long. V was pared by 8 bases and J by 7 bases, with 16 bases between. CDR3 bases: TGTGCCAGCTCCCACGGCTCGGTAAATACGCAGTATTTT. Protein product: CASSHGSVNTQYF.

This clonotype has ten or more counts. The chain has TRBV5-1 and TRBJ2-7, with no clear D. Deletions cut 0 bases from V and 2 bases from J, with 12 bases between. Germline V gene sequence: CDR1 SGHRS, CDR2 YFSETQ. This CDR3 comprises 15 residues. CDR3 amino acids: CASSLGSITTYEQYF. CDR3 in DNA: TGCGCCAGCAGCTTGGGCAGCATTACGACCTACGAGCAGTACTTC.

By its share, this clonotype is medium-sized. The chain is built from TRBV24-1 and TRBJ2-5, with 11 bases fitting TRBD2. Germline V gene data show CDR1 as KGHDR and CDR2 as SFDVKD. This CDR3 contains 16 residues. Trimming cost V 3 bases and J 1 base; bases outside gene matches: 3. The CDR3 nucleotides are TGTGCCACCAGTGATCATGGACTAGCGGGCCAAGAGACCCAGTACTTC. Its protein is CATSDHGLAGQETQYF.

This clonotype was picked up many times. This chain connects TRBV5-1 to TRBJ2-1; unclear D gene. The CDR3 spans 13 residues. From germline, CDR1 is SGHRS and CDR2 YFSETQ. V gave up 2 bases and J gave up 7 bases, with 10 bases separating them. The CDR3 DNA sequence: TGCGCCAGCAGCTTAGGACCGAGTAATGAGCAGTTCTTC. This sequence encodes CASSLGPSNEQFF. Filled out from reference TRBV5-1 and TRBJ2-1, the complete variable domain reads KAGVTQTPRYLIKTRGQQVTLSCSPISGHRSVSWYQQTPGQGLQFLFEYFSETQRNKGNFPGRFSGRQFSNSRSEMNVSTLELGDSALYLCASSLGPSNEQFFGPGTRLTVL.

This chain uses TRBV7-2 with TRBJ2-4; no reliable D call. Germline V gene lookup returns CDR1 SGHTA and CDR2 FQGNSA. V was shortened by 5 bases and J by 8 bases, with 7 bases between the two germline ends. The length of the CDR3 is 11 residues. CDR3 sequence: CASSALDIQYF. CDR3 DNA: TGTGCCAGCAGCGCCTTGGACATTCAGTACTTC.

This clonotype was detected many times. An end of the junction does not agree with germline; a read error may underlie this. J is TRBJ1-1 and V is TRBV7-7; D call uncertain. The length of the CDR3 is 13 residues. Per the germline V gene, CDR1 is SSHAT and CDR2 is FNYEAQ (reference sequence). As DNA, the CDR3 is TGTGCTAGCAGCCCCCAGGAGAACACTGAAGCTTTCTTT. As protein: CASSPQENTEAFF.

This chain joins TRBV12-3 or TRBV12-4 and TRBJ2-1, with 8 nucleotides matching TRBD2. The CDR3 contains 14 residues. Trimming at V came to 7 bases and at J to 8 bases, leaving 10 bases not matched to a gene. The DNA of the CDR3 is TGTGCCAGCACCCCCCGGGGGGGGGCCGATGAGCAGTTCTTC. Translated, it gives CASTPRGGADEQFF.

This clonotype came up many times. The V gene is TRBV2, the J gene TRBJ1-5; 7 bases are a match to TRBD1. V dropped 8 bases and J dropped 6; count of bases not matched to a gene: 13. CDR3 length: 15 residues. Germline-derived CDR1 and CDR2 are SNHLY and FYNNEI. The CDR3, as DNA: TGTGCCAGCGGGAAAACAAGACAGGGATCTCAGCCCCAGCATTTT. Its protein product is CASGKTRQGSQPQHF. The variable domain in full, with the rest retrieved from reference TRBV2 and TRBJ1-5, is EPEVTQTPSHQVTQMGQEVILRCVPISNHLYFYWYRQILGQKVEFLVSFYNNEISEKSEIFDDQFSVERPDGSNFTLKIRSTKLEDSAMYFCASGKTRQGSQPQHFGDGTRLSIL.

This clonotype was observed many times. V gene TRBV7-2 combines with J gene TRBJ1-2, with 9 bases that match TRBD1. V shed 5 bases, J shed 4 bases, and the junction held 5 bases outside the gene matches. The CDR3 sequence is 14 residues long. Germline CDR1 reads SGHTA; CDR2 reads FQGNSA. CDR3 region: CASSQQGASYGYTF. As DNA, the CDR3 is TGTGCCAGCAGCCAACAGGGGGCGAGCTATGGCTACACCTTC. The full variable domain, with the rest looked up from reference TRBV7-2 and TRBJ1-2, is GAGVSQSPSNKVTEKGKDVELRCDPISGHTALYWYRQSLGQGLEFLIYFQGNSAPDKSGLPSDRFSAERTGGSVSTLTIQRTQQEDSAVYLCASSQQGASYGYTFGSGTRLTVV.

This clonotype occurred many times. CDR3 in amino acids: CASRVDRLRLTEAFF. The CDR3 DNA sequence: TGTGCCAGCAGGGTCGACAGGTTAAGACTGACTGAAGCTTTCTTT. The chain joins TRBV6-4 to TRBJ1-1; maybe TRBD1 (6 bases). This CDR3 is built from 15 residues. Trimming cost V 6 bases and J 5 bases, with 19 bases left between them. The germline gives CDR1 MRHNA, CDR2 SNTAGT.

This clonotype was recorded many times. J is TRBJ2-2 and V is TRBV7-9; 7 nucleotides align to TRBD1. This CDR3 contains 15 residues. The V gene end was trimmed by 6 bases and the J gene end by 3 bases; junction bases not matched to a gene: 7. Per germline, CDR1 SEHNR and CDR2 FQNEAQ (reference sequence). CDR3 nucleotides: TGTGCCAGCAGTTGGGGACAGTTAGACACCGGGGAGCTGTTTTTT. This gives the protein CASSWGQLDTGELFF.